These T cell receptor beta chains were read from a single sample in a study of T-cell reconstitution after alpha-beta-depleted transplantation in children. TCRdb re-called the PCR reads with MiXCR, one entry per CDR3 protein. The top ten hold under 6% of the sample, which has 900,000 or so distinct CDR3 sequences, less than 20% seen once. This material consisted of PBMCs, mostly from graft donor cells, taken 360 days after TCRalphabeta/CD19-depleted stem cell transplant. These receptors came from a male patient younger than 18 who had a stem cell transplant for acute lymphoblastic leukemia, so the T cells may come from the graft donor. CDR3s include the opening cysteine and the closing phenylalanine or tryptophan. A D gene is named only where the DNA matches it firmly. Clone size is given for some rows only: seen once, a few or many times, or a class if the clone is expanded.

V	J	D	size	DNA	CDR3
TRBV5-1	TRBJ2-3	-	-	TGCGCCAGCAGCTTGTGGCAAGGGCCGATTAAGGCAGATACGCAGTATTTT	CASSLWQGPIKADTQYF
TRBV18	TRBJ1-5	-	-	TGTGCCAGCTCACCACTCAGGGAAGGGGTGCGACAGCCCCAGCATTTT	CASSPLREGVRQPQHF
TRBV5-1	TRBJ2-5	-	many	TGCGCCAGCAGCTTGGTAGTACCTGGGGAGACCCAGTACTTC	CASSLVVPGETQYF
TRBV7-9	TRBJ2-7	TRBD1	few	TGTGCCAGCAGCCTCCGGGACAGGGTTACCTACGAGCAGTACTTC	CASSLRDRVTYEQYF
TRBV10-1	TRBJ2-1	-	few	TGCGCCAGCAGTGAGTCGAATCTAGCGCTCAGCTCCTACAATGAGCAGTTCTTC	CASSESNLALSSYNEQFF
TRBV4-1	TRBJ2-5	TRBD2	few	TGCGCCAGCAGCCAGGAACCGGGACTAGTCGCCGAGACCCAGTACTTC	CASSQEPGLVAETQYF
TRBV3-1	TRBJ2-3	TRBD2	-	TGTACCAGCAGTTTAGGCTCCCTAGCGGGAGGAGTAGGCACAGATACGCAGTATTTT	CTSSLGSLAGGVGTDTQYF
TRBV3-1	TRBJ2-1	TRBD1	few	TGTGCCAGCAGCCCGCGACTGGGACAGGGCCCCTACAATGAGCAGTTCTTC	CASSPRLGQGPYNEQFF
TRBV19	TRBJ2-1	TRBD2	many	TGTGCCAGTAGAACAAGCGGGAGGGGCAATGAGCAGTTCTTC	CASRTSGRGNEQFF
TRBV5-1	TRBJ2-1	-	many	TGCGCCAGCAGCGCGGGGATTGGGGGCTCCTACAATGAGCAGTTCTTC	CASSAGIGGSYNEQFF
TRBV11-2	TRBJ2-5	TRBD2	many	TGTGCCAGCAGCTTAGAGATGGGACTAGCGATGAAGACCCAGTACTTC	CASSLEMGLAMKTQYF